The 8 T cell receptor beta chains given below trace back to one sample, sequenced in a study of T cell repertoires in cytomegalovirus infection. MiXCR was run by TCRdb on the reads, yielding one entry per CDR3 protein. The sample contains 570,000 or so distinct CDR3 sequences, 40% of which appear only once. No cognate antigen is known for these TCRs. The material was cultured PBMCs, obtained from culture after CMV antigen stimulation. The source of these receptors is a human donor in good health (CMV status not recorded). Some clones in this sample may be carry-over from other donors' samples.

The chain is built from TRBV27 and TRBJ2-7; D gene unclear. CDR3 length equals 12 residues. V shed 6 bases and J shed 10 bases, with 16 bases lying between them. Germline V lookup: CDR1 MNHEY, CDR2 SMNVEV (reference sequence). In nucleotides, the CDR3 is TGTGCCAGCAGCCCCTCGGGTGACAAACAGTACTTC. Translation: CASSPSGDKQYF.

The chain uses TRBV7-9 and TRBJ2-7, with TRBD2 matching 13 bases. CDR3 length equals 20 residues. Germline V gene sequence: CDR1 SEHNR, CDR2 FQNEAQ (reference sequence). V lost 0 bases, J lost 1 base, and 12 bases stayed unmatched. The CDR3 nucleotides read TGTGCCAGCAGCTTAGCAGTCTCCGAGACTAGCGGGAGGCTGTCCTACGAGCAGTACTTC. Its translation: CASSLAVSETSGRLSYEQYF. Based on the CDR3 plus reference TRBV7-9 and TRBJ2-7, the full variable domain is DTGVSQNPRHKITKRGQNVTFRCDPISEHNRLYWYRQTLGQGPEFLTYFQNEAQLEKSRLLSDRFSAERPKGSFSTLEIQRTEQGDSAMYLCASSLAVSETSGRLSYEQYFGPGTRLTVT.

The chain couples TRBV7-9 to TRBJ2-1, with a possible D match to TRBD1 (6 bases). The germline V and J ends were trimmed by 6 bases and 5 bases, with 14 bases remaining between them. The germline CDR1 and CDR2 sequences are SEHNR and FQNEAQ (reference sequence). CDR3 length: 14 amino acids. CDR3 in amino acids: CASRFYRENNEQFF. In DNA form, the CDR3 reads TGTGCCAGCAGGTTTTACAGGGAAAACAATGAGCAGTTCTTC. Drawing the rest from reference TRBV7-9 and TRBJ2-1, the complete variable domain is DTGVSQNPRHKITKRGQNVTFRCDPISEHNRLYWYRQTLGQGPEFLTYFQNEAQLEKSRLLSDRFSAERPKGSFSTLEIQRTEQGDSAMYLCASRFYRENNEQFFGPGTRLTVL.

V is TRBV24-1 and J is TRBJ1-1; possible D gene TRBD1, 5 bases. V shed 4 bases and J shed 6 bases, with 20 bases lying between them. Germline loops: CDR1 KGHDR, CDR2 SFDVKD. The length of the CDR3 is 16 residues. CDR3 DNA: TGTGCCACCAGTGACCTCACTGGGGGTAGTGGGGCTGAAGCTTTCTTT. Translated, it gives CATSDLTGGSGAEAFF.

A few counts support this clonotype. The chain combines TRBV7-2 with TRBJ2-7; D might be TRBD1 or TRBD2, each matching 5 bases. The germline V gene has CDR1 SGHTA and CDR2 FQGNSA. This CDR3 is built from 15 residues. V was pared by 1 base and J by 0 bases, with 10 bases between. The chain's CDR3 is CASSLGGYSSYEQYF. In nucleotides, the CDR3 is TGTGCCAGCAGCTTAGGGGGGTATAGCTCCTACGAGCAGTACTTC.

The chain is built from TRBV7-9 and TRBJ2-5, with no clear D. V gave up 4 bases and J gave up 4 bases, with 10 bases separating them. The length of the CDR3 is 13 residues. Germline CDR1 and CDR2: SEHNR and FQNEAQ (reference sequence). The CDR3 here is CASSSSVGETQYF. In nucleotides, the CDR3 is TGTGCCAGCAGCTCGTCCGTGGGAGAGACCCAGTACTTC.

This clonotype was seen only a few times. The J gene is TRBJ2-3, the V gene TRBV7-8; no firm D call. CDR3 length: 15 amino acids. Between the trimmed V and J ends, which lost 5 bases and 0 bases, there was a span of 12 bases. Germline V lookup: CDR1 SGHVS, CDR2 FQNEAQ. The chain's CDR3 is CASSHRHDSTDTQYF. In nucleotides, the CDR3 is TGTGCCAGCAGCCACCGCCATGACAGCACAGATACGCAGTATTTT.

This clonotype showed up many times. The gene calls are TRBV7-2 and TRBJ2-5; D is uncertain. The CDR3 contains 13 residues. Germline V gene lookup returns CDR1 SGHTA and CDR2 FQGNSA. Trimming shortened V by 5 bases and J by 4 bases, and 11 bases separated the two germline ends. The CDR3 nucleotides read TGTGCCAGCAGCCGACAACCCGGAGAGACCCAGTACTTC. Protein: CASSRQPGETQYF.